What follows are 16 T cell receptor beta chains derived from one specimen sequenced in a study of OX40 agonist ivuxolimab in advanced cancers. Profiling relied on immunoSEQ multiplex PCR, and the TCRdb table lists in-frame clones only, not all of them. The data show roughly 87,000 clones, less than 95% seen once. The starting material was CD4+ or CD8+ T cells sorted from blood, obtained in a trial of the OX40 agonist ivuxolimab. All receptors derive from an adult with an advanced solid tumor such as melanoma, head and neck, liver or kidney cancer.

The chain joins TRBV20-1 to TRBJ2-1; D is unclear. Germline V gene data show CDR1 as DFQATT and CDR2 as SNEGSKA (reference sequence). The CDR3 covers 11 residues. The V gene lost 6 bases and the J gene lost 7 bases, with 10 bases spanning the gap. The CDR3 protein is CSAEPWNEQFF. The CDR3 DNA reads TGCAGTGCAGAGCCCTGGAATGAGCAGTTCTTC.

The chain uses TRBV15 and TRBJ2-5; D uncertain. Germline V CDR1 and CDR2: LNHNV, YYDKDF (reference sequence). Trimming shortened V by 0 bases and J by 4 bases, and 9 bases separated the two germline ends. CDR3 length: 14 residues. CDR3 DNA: TGTGCCACCAGCAGAGATAATGGCCCAGAGACCCAGTACTTC. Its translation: CATSRDNGPETQYF.

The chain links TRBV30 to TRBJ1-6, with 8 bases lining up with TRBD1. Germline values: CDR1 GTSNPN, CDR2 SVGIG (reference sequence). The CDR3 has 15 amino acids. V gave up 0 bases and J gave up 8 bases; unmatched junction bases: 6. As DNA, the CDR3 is TGTGCCTGGAGTGTACTGGCAGGGGGCGATTCACCCCTCCACTTT. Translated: CAWSVLAGGDSPLHF.

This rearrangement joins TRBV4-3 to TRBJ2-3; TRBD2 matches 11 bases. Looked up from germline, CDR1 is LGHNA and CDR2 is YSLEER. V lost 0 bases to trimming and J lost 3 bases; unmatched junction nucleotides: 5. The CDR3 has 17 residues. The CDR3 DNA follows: TGCGCCAGCAGCCAAGATCTAGCGGGAGGTTTTACAGATACGCAGTATTTT. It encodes CASSQDLAGGFTDTQYF.

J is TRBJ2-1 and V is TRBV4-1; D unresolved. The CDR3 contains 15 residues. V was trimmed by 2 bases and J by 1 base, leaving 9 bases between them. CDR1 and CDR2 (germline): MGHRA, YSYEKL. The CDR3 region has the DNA TGCGCCAGCAGCCAATCCTACCCTTCCTACAATGAGCAGTTCTTC. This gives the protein CASSQSYPSYNEQFF.

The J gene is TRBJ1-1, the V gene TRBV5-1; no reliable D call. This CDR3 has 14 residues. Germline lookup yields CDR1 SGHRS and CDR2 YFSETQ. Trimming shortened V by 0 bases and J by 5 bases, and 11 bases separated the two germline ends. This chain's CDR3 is CASSLARGGTEAFF. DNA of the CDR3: TGCGCCAGCAGCTTGGCCCGGGGTGGGACTGAAGCTTTCTTT.

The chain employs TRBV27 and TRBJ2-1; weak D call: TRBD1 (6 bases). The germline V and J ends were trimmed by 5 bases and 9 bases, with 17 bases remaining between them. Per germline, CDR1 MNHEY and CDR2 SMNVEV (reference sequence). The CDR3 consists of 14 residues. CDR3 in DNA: TGTGCCAGCAGTCTTCAGGGGACCCCTCTTGAGCAGTTCTTC. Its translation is CASSLQGTPLEQFF.

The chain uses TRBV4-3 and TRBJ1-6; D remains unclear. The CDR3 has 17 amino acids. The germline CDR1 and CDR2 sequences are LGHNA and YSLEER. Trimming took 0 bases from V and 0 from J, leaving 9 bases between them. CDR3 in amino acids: CASSQDSESSYNSPLHF. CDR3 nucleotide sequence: TGCGCCAGCAGCCAAGATTCGGAGAGCTCCTATAATTCACCCCTCCACTTT.

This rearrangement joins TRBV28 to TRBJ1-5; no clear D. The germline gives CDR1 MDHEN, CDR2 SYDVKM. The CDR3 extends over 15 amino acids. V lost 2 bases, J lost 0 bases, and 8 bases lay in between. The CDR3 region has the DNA TGTGCCAGCAGTTTAGTGCCATATAGCAATCAGCCCCAGCATTTT. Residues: CASSLVPYSNQPQHF. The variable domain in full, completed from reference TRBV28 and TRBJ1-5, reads DVKVTQSSRYLVKRTGEKVFLECVQDMDHENMFWYRQDPGLGLRLIYFSYDVKMKEKGDIPEGYSVSREKKERFSLILESASTNQTSMYLCASSLVPYSNQPQHFGDGTRLSIL.

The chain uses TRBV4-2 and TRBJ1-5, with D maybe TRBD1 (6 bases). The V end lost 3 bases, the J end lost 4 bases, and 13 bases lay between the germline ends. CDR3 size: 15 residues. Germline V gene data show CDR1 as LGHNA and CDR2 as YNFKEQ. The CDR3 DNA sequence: TGTGCCAGCAGCCACCTCAGAGGGGGGAATCAGCCCCAGCATTTT. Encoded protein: CASSHLRGGNQPQHF.

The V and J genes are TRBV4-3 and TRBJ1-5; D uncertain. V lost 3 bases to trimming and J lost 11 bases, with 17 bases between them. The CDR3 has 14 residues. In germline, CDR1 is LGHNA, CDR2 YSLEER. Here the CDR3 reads CASSQGTEFSTQHF. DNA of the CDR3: TGCGCCAGCAGCCAGGGTACAGAGTTCTCCACCCAGCATTTT.

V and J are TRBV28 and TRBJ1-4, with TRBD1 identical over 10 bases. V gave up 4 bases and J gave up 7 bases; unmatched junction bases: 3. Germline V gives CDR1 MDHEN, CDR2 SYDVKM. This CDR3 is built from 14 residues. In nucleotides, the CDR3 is TGTGCCAGCAGTTGGACAGGGGGAGGTGAAAAACTGTTTTTT. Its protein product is CASSWTGGGEKLFF. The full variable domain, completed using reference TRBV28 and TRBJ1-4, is DVKVTQSSRYLVKRTGEKVFLECVQDMDHENMFWYRQDPGLGLRLIYFSYDVKMKEKGDIPEGYSVSREKKERFSLILESASTNQTSMYLCASSWTGGGEKLFFGSGTQLSVL.

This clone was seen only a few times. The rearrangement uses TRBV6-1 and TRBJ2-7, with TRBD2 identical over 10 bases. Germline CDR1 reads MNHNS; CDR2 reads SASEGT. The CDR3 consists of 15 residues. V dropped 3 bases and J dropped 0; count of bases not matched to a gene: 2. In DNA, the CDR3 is TGTGCCAGCAGTGAGGCTAGCGGGGGCTCCTACGAGCAGTACTTC. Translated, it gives CASSEASGGSYEQYF.

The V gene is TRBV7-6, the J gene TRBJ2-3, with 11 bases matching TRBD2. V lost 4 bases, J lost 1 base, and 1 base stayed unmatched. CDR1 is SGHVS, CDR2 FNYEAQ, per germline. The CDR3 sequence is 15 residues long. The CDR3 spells CASSSGLAGTDTQYF. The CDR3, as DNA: TGTGCCAGCAGCTCGGGACTAGCGGGCACAGATACGCAGTATTTT.

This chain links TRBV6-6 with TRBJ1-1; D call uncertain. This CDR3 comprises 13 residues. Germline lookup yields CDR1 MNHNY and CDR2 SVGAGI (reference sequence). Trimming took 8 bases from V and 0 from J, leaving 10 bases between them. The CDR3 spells CASHRTVNTEAFF. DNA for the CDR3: TGTGCCAGCCACAGAACCGTGAACACTGAAGCTTTCTTT.

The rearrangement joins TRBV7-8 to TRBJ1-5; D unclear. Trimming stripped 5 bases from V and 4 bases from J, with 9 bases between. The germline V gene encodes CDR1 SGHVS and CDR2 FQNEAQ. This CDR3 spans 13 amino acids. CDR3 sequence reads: CASSADFNQPQHF. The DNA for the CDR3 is TGTGCCAGCAGCGCGGACTTTAATCAGCCCCAGCATTTT.